This paragraph covers one TCR beta chain sequence. Its target is unknown. The sample is drawn from a study of cytomegalovirus exposure and HLA in healthy donors. Study-wide results and caveats: A prior analysis recorded that most TCR beta V segments were productive about 87% or about 30% of the time. Looking again later, the authors saw that most CMV-associated TCR beta chains seemed HLA-restricted.

Germline V gene lookup returns CDR1 MNHEY and CDR2 SVGAGI. The CDR3 consists of 13 residues. V lost 7 bases, J lost 4 bases, and 4 bases stayed unmatched. The PCR was carried out with 60 Vbeta primers and 13 Jbeta primers. TCRdb keeps only in-frame clones here, not all; method: immunoSEQ multiplex PCR. The repertoire includes over 200,000 clones, approximately 84% of them detected once, and approximately 0.62% sits in the top ten. The sequenced sample was PBMCs. The clonotype comes from a woman in her thirties or forties in good health and CMV-seronegative. The chain employs TRBV6-5 and TRBJ1-1; 9 bases are a match to TRBD1. The CDR3 here is CASTGQGRTEAFF. CDR3 coding DNA: TGTGCCAGCACCGGACAGGGGCGCACTGAAGCTTTCTTT.